The 21 T cell receptor beta chains below all came from one sample that was sequenced in a study of T cell responses to AZD1222 COVID-19 vaccine listed by TCRdb under 2021. Libraries were constructed by the immunoSEQ multiplex PCR assay. TCRdb took this table from immuneACCESS and kept in-frame rearrangements with V and J called. Such tables lack part of the clones; where checked against another copy, unresolved V genes explain under half of the gap, and the rest is unexplained. A total of roughly 65,000 clones appear in this sample, around 80% of them only once. 9% to 14% of the sample is in the top ten clones. The time point label, read with the paper, signifies: baseline before first vaccination. The sequencing here drew on peripheral blood, taken on day 0 of AZD1222 vaccination. These receptors were obtained from an adult in good health.

V and J are TRBV7-8 and TRBJ2-7; D remains ambiguous. Germline CDR1 SGHVS, CDR2 FQNEAQ. V was shortened by 2 bases and J by 2 bases, with 7 bases between the two germline ends. The CDR3 extends over 13 amino acids. In nucleotides, the CDR3 is TGTGCCAGCAGCTTATATATAGCCTACGAGCAGTACTTC. Amino acid sequence: CASSLYIAYEQYF.

The V gene is TRBV12-3 or TRBV12-4, the J gene TRBJ1-4, with 9 bases that match TRBD1. The CDR3 loop spans 13 amino acids. The V gene end was trimmed by 1 base and the J gene end by 13 bases; junction bases not matched to a gene: 4. In nucleotides, the CDR3 is TGTGCCAGCAGTTTAGAGACAGGGGGATTACTGTTTTTT. It is translated as CASSLETGGLLFF.

The chain employs TRBV18 and TRBJ1-5, with D possibly TRBD1 on 5 matching bases. The CDR3 sequence is 16 residues long. V lost 1 base, J lost 2 bases, and 12 bases lay in between. Germline V gene lookup returns CDR1 KGHSH and CDR2 LQKENI. Here the CDR3 reads CASSPLGQGRNQPQHF. CDR3 sequence (DNA): TGTGCCAGCTCACCACTAGGCCAGGGACGCAATCAGCCCCAGCATTTT.

This chain uses TRBV5-6 with TRBJ1-2; D perhaps matches TRBD1 (6 bases). V was shortened by 6 bases and J by 4 bases, with 16 bases between the two germline ends. The CDR3 has 14 residues. The germline V gene has CDR1 SGHDT and CDR2 YYEEEE. The CDR3 region is CASNPQGTSYGYTF. The CDR3 nucleotides are TGTGCCAGCAACCCCCAGGGGACCTCCTATGGCTACACCTTC.

The gene calls are TRBV5-6 and TRBJ1-6, with a weak D call TRBD1 (5 bases). The CDR3 has 16 residues. V was clipped by 4 bases and J by 9 bases, with 20 bases between them. Germline CDR1 SGHDT, CDR2 YYEEEE. CDR3 in DNA: TGTGCCAGCAGCCCCTCGGGGACCTCCTGGAGTTCACCCCTCCACTTT. Translated: CASSPSGTSWSSPLHF.

V is TRBV11-1 and J is TRBJ2-3; maybe TRBD1 (5 bases). The V end lost 5 bases, the J end lost 3 bases, and 12 bases lay between the germline ends. CDR1 and CDR2 (germline): SGHAT, FQDESV (reference sequence). The CDR3 totals 14 residues. DNA for the CDR3: TGTGCCAGCAGCCCCAGGGAAGTAACAGATACGCAGTATTTT. Its protein is CASSPREVTDTQYF.

The chain links TRBV18 to TRBJ1-4; no clear D. The CDR3 is 16 residues long. Germline assignment: CDR1 KGHSH and CDR2 LQKENI. V lost 2 bases, J lost 0 bases, and 10 bases lay in between. The DNA for the CDR3 is TGTGCCAGCTCACCAGGGTTTGGGACAACTAATGAAAAACTGTTTTTT. Translation gives CASSPGFGTTNEKLFF.

This chain joins TRBV4-2 and TRBJ1-6; D gene ambiguous. This CDR3 comprises 19 residues. V lost 3 bases to trimming and J lost 0 bases, with 18 bases between them. CDR1 and CDR2 from the germline V gene are LGHNA and YNFKEQ. The CDR3: CASSQNTRPQSSYNSPLHF. The CDR3 nucleotides are TGTGCCAGCAGCCAGAATACAAGGCCCCAAAGCTCCTATAATTCACCCCTCCACTTT.

The chain's CDR3 is CASSYRGSQYF. The CDR3 DNA follows: TGTGCCAGCAGTTACCGGGGGAGTCAGTACTTC. V gene TRBV6-6 combines with J gene TRBJ2-4; tentatively, D is TRBD2 (6 bases). Germline loops: CDR1 MNHNY, CDR2 SVGAGI (reference sequence). The V and J ends lost 2 bases and 12 bases respectively, with 8 bases between them. This CDR3 has 11 amino acids.

V and J are TRBV10-3 and TRBJ1-1; no definite D call. V gave up 3 bases and J gave up 1 base, with 6 bases separating them. CDR1 ENHRY and CDR2 SYGVKD come from the germline V gene. This CDR3 is 13 amino acids long. In nucleotides, the CDR3 is TGTGCCATCAGTGAAGGACGGAACACTGAAGCTTTCTTT. Translating it yields CAISEGRNTEAFF.

The gene calls are TRBV6-1 and TRBJ1-1, with D possibly matching TRBD1 (5 bases). V lost 9 bases to trimming and J lost 4 bases, with 15 bases between them. The CDR3 has 13 residues. The germline CDR1 and CDR2 sequences are MNHNS and SASEGT. The CDR3 DNA is TGTGCCAGTATCCCGGGGGGAATCACTGAAGCTTTCTTT. Its translation is CASIPGGITEAFF.

This clone has only a few counts. This chain joins TRBV27 and TRBJ1-4, with D uncertain. The length of the CDR3 is 16 residues. Germline V gene data show CDR1 as MNHEY and CDR2 as SMNVEV (reference sequence). The V gene lost 3 bases and the J gene lost 0 bases, with 11 bases spanning the gap. CDR3 amino acids: CASSFSPPPTNEKLFF. DNA for the CDR3: TGTGCCAGCAGTTTCTCCCCCCCTCCAACTAATGAAAAACTGTTTTTT.

The V call is TRBV9, the J call TRBJ2-7; the D gene is possibly TRBD1 (5 bases). Germline lookup yields CDR1 SGDLS and CDR2 YYNGEE. V shed 1 base and J shed 5 bases, with 16 bases lying between them. This CDR3 spans 15 amino acids. The CDR3 loop reads CASSVYGQGPHEQYF. CDR3 nucleotides: TGTGCCAGCAGCGTATACGGGCAGGGCCCCCACGAGCAGTACTTC. The variable domain in full, with the rest retrieved from reference TRBV9 and TRBJ2-7, is DSGVTQTPKHLITATGQRVTLRCSPRSGDLSVYWYQQSLDQGLQFLIQYYNGEERAKGNILERFSAQQFPDLHSELNLSSLELGDSALYFCASSVYGQGPHEQYFGPGTRLTVT.

V usage is TRBV6-1 and J usage is TRBJ2-3; 11 bases fit TRBD2. V was pared by 4 bases and J by 1 base, with 7 bases of the junction left unmatched. From germline, CDR1 is MNHNS and CDR2 SASEGT. CDR3 length equals 17 residues. The CDR3 coding sequence is TGTGCCAGCAGTGTATTTAGCGGGGGGGCCGGCACAGATACGCAGTATTTT. This gives the protein CASSVFSGGAGTDTQYF.

The chain combines TRBV5-1 with TRBJ2-5; 12 bases are shared with TRBD2. This CDR3 is built from 17 residues. Per germline, CDR1 SGHRS and CDR2 YFSETQ. J lost 5 bases, V lost 2 bases, and 10 bases had no gene match. Here the CDR3 DNA reads TGCGCCAGCAGCTTACTGTCGGGACTAGCGGGTGCGGAGACCCAGTACTTC. This encodes CASSLLSGLAGAETQYF. Looking up the rest from reference TRBV5-1 and TRBJ2-5 gives the full variable domain: KAGVTQTPRYLIKTRGQQVTLSCSPISGHRSVSWYQQTPGQGLQFLFEYFSETQRNKGNFPGRFSGRQFSNSRSEMNVSTLELGDSALYLCASSLLSGLAGAETQYFGPGTRLLVL.

This clone came up once. The chain recombines TRBV2 with TRBJ1-1; unclear D gene. The CDR3 covers 14 residues. The germline V and J ends were trimmed by 4 bases and 6 bases, with 15 bases remaining between them. CDR1 and CDR2 from the germline V gene are SNHLY and FYNNEI. The CDR3 loop reads CASSAAGPGAEAFF. The CDR3 DNA sequence: TGTGCCAGCAGTGCGGCAGGACCAGGCGCTGAAGCTTTCTTT.

The chain joins TRBV7-9 to TRBJ1-4, with D perhaps TRBD1 (6 bases). The V and J ends lost 5 bases and 8 bases respectively, with 12 bases between them. Germline V gene lookup returns CDR1 SEHNR and CDR2 FQNEAQ (reference sequence). The CDR3 spans 13 residues. The CDR3, as DNA: TGTGCCAGCAGCCCAATAGGGGGAGAAAAACTGTTTTTT. Translated, it gives CASSPIGGEKLFF.

As concerns this clone: Its ends do not fully match the called genes, so a read error is possible. CDR3 nucleotide sequence: TGTGCCATCAGTGCTAGCGGGGGTGGGAATGAGCAGCTCTTC. Amino acids: CAISASGGGNEQLF. This rearrangement joins TRBV10-3 to TRBJ2-1; 10 positions match TRBD2. The CDR3 is made up of 14 amino acids. CDR1 ENHRY and CDR2 SYGVKD come from the germline V gene.

J is TRBJ1-5 and V is TRBV6-5; D unclear. Germline CDR1 is MNHEY and CDR2 is SVGAGI. Trimming took off 5 bases at V and 3 bases at J, with 11 bases between the two ends. The CDR3 has 14 amino acids. CDR3 sequence: CASSPSGNNQPQHF. Written as DNA, the CDR3 is TGTGCCAGCAGTCCGTCGGGGAACAATCAGCCCCAGCATTTT.

The V and J genes are TRBV6-4 and TRBJ2-3, with TRBD2 matching over 13 bases. From germline, CDR1 is MRHNA and CDR2 SNTAGT. Trimming cost V 5 bases and J 5 bases; bases outside gene matches: 4. The CDR3 runs 15 residues. The CDR3 loop reads CASSPLAGGQDTQYF. CDR3 bases: TGTGCCAGCAGTCCACTAGCGGGGGGGCAAGATACGCAGTATTTT.

The chain is built from TRBV5-5 and TRBJ1-5; D possibly corresponds to TRBD1 (6 bases). From germline, CDR1 is SGHKS and CDR2 YYEKEE (reference sequence). There are 15 residues in the CDR3. Trimming took 3 bases from V and 0 from J, leaving 10 bases between them. This chain's CDR3 is CASSWGGLSNQPQHF. Written as DNA, the CDR3 is TGTGCCAGCAGCTGGGGGGGCCTTAGCAATCAGCCCCAGCATTTT.